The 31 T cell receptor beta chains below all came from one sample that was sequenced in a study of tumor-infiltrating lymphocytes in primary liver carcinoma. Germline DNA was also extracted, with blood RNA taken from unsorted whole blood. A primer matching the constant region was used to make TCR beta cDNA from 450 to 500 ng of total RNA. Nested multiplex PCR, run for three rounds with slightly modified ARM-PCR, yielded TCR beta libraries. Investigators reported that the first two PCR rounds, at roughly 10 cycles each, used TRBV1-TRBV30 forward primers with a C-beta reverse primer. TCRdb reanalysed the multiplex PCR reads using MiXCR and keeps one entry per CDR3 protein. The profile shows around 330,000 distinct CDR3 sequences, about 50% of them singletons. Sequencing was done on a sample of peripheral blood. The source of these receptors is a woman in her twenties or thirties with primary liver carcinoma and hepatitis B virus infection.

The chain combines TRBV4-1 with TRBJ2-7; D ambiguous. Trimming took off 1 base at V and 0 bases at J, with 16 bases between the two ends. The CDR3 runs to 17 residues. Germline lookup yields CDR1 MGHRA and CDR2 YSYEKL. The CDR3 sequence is CASSQGNGRPFSYEQYF. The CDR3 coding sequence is TGCGCCAGCAGCCAAGGTAACGGCAGGCCTTTCTCCTACGAGCAGTACTTC.

CDR3 bases: TGTGCCAGCAGCCAAGGGACAGGGATCTACGAGCAGTACTTC. This translates into CASSQGTGIYEQYF. This chain joins TRBV4-2 and TRBJ2-7; 8 bases match TRBD1. Germline V lookup: CDR1 LGHNA, CDR2 YNFKEQ. V lost 1 base to trimming and J lost 3 bases; unmatched junction nucleotides: 2. The CDR3 contains 14 residues.

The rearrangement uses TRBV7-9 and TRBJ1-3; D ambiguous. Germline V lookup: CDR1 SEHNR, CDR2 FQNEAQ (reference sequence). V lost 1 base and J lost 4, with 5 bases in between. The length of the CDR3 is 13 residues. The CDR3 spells CASSLGTGNTIYF. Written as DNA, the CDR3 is TGTGCCAGCAGCTTAGGTACGGGAAACACCATATATTTT.

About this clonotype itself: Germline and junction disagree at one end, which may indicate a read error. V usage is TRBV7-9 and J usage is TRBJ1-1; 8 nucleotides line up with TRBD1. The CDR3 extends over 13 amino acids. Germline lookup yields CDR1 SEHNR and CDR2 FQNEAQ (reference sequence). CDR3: CASSFDRGTEAFF. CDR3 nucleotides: TGTGCTAGCAGCTTTGACAGGGGCACTGAAGCTTTCTTT.

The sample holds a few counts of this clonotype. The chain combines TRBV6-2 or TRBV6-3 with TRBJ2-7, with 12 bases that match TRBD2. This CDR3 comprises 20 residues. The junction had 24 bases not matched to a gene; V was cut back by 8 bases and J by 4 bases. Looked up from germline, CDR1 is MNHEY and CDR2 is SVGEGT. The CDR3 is CASGPPRVAGLAGQLYEQYF. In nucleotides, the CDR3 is TGTGCCAGCGGACCGCCCCGGGTGGCAGGACTAGCGGGACAATTATACGAGCAGTACTTC.

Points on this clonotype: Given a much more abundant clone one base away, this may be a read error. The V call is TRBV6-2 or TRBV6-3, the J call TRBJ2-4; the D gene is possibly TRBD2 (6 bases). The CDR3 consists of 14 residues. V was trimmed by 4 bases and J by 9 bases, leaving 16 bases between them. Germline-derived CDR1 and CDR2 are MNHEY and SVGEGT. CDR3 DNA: TGTGCCAGCAGTTGCGGGGACGAGGTAACCATTCAGTACTTC. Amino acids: CASSCGDEVTIQYF.

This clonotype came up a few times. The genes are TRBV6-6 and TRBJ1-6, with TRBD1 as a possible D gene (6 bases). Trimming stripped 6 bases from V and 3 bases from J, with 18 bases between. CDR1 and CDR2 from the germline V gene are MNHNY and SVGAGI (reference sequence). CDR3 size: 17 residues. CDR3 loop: CASRRTGQSHYNSPLHF. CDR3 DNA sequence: TGTGCCAGCAGACGAACAGGGCAGAGCCACTATAATTCACCCCTCCACTTT.

The CDR3 nucleotides read TGTGCCAGCAGCTTGTCCCCGAACACTGAAGCTTTCTTT. Its translation is CASSLSPNTEAFF. The chain has TRBV5-6 and TRBJ1-1; D is unresolved. Germline CDR1 is SGHDT and CDR2 is YYEEEE. V lost 1 base to trimming and J lost 1 base, with 5 bases between them. This CDR3 contains 13 residues.

The chain's CDR3 is CASSRDIVQETQYF. As DNA, the CDR3 is TGTGCCAGCAGCCGGGACATAGTGCAAGAGACCCAGTACTTC. The chain has TRBV21-1 and TRBJ2-5; the table's D call TRBD1 went unverified against the DNA. TRBV21-1 is described as a pseudogene. There are 14 residues in the CDR3.

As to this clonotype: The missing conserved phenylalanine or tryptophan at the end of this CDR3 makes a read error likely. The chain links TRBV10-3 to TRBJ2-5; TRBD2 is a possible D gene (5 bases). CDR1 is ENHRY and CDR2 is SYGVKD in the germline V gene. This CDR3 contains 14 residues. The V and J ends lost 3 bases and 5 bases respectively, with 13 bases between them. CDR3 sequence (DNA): TGTGCCATCAGTGACGGAGCTGGCGGGGAGACCCAGTACTCC. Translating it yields CAISDGAGGETQYS.

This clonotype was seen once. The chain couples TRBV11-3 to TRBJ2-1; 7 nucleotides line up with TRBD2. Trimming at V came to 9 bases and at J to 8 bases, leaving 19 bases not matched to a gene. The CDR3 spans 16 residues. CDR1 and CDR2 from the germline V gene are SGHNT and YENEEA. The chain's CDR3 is CARSLSSAGRGDEQFF. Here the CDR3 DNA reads TGTGCCAGGAGCCTAAGTTCAGCGGGACGGGGGGATGAGCAGTTCTTC.

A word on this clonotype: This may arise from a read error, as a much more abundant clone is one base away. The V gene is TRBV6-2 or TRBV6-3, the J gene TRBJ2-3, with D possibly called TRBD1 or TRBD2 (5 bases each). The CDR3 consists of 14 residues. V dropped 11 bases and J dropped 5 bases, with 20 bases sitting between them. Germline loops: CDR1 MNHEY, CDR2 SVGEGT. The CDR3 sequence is CAAKPGSYKDTQYF. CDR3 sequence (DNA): TGTGCCGCCAAGCCAGGGAGCTACAAAGATACGCAGTATTTT.

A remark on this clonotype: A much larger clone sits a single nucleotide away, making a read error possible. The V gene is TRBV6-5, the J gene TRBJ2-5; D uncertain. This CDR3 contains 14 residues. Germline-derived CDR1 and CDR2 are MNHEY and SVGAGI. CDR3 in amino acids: CGSTRSRRSETQYF. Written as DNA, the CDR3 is TGTGGCAGCACCCGTTCCCGAAGATCAGAGACCCAGTACTTC.

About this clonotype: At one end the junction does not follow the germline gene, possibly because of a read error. The DNA of the CDR3 is TGCGCCAGCAGGGGCCGGCCGGGACTAGCGATCCCAGATATGCAGTATTTT. Protein: CASRGRPGLAIPDMQYF. This rearrangement joins TRBV5-1 to TRBJ2-3; 10 bases align to TRBD2. The CDR3 consists of 17 residues. Germline V gene sequence: CDR1 SGHRS, CDR2 YFSETQ.

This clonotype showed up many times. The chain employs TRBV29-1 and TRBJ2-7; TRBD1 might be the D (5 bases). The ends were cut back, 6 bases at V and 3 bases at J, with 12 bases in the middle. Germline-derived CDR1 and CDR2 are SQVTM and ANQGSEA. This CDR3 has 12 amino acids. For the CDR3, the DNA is TGCAGCGTCATACTCACAGGCTACGAGCAGTACTTC. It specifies CSVILTGYEQYF.

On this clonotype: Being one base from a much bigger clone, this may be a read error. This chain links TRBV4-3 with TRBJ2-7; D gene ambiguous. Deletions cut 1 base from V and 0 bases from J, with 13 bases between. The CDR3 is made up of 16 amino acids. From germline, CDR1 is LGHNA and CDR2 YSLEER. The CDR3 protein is CASSQASGRSSYEQYF. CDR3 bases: TGCGCCAGCAGCCAAGCGTCCGGCCGGAGCTCCTACGAGCAGTACTTC.

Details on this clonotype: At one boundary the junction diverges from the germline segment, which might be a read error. CDR3 protein: CASNVCLSGVRMDF. The CDR3 nucleotides are TGTGCCAGCAACGTCTGTCTCTCGGGGGTCAGGATGGACTTC. The chain combines TRBV5-6 with TRBJ2-7, with D maybe TRBD2 (6 bases). This CDR3 contains 14 residues. Per germline, CDR1 SGHDT and CDR2 YYEEEE.

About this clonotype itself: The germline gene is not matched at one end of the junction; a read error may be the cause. This CDR3 reads CASSLESGPGGLSYEQYF. DNA of the CDR3: TGCGCCAGCAGCTTAGAAAGTGGTCCGGGGGGCCTCTCCTACGAGCAGTACTTC. The chain links TRBV11-3 to TRBJ2-7, with a possible D match to TRBD2 (7 bases). Germline V gene sequence: CDR1 SGHNT, CDR2 YENEEA. The CDR3 totals 18 residues.

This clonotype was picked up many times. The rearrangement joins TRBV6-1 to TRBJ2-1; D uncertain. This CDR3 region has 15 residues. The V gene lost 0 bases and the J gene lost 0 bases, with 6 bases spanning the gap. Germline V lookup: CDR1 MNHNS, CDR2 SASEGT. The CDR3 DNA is TGTGCCAGCAGTGAAGCCCGGACCTCCTACAATGAGCAGTTCTTC. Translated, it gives CASSEARTSYNEQFF.

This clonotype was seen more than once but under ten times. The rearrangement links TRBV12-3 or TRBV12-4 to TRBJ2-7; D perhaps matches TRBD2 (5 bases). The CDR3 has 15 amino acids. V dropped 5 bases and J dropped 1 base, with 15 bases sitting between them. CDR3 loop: CASSPQAVVSYEQYF. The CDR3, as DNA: TGTGCCAGCAGTCCCCAAGCGGTAGTTTCCTACGAGCAGTACTTC.

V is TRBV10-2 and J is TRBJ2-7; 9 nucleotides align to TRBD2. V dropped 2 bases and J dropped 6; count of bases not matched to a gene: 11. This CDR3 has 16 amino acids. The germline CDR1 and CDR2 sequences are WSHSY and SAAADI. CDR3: CASSEPGLARGGEQYF. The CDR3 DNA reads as TGCGCCAGCAGTGAGCCAGGACTAGCGAGAGGAGGCGAGCAGTACTTC.

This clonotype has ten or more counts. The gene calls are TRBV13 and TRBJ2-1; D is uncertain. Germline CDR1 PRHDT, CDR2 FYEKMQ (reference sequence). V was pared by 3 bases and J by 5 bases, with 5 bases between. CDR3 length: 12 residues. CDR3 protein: CASSFNNNEQFF. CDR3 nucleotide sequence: TGTGCCAGCAGCTTTAATAACAATGAGCAGTTCTTC.

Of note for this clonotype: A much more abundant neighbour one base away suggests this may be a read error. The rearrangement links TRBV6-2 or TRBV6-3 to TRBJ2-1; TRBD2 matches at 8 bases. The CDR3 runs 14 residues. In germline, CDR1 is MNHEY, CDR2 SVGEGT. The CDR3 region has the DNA TGTGCCAGCAGTTTCCGGACTAGCTACTATGAGCAGTTCTTC. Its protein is CASSFRTSYYEQFF.

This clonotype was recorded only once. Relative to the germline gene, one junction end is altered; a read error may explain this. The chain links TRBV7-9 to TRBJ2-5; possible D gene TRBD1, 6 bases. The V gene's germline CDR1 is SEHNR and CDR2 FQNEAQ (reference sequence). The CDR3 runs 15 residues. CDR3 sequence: CASSLGQAPQVTQYF. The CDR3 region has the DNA TGTGCCAGCAGCTTAGGACAGGCCCCGCAAGTGACCCAGTACTTC.

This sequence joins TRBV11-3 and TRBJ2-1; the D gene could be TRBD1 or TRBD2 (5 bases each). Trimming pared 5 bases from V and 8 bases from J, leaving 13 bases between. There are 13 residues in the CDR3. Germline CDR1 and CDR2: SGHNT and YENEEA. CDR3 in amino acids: CASSPGPFDEQFF. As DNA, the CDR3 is TGTGCCAGCAGCCCGGGACCCTTTGATGAGCAGTTCTTC. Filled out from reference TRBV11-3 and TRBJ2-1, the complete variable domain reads EAGVVQSPRYKIIEKKQPVAFWCNPISGHNTLYWYLQNLGQGPELLIRYENEEAVDDSQLPKDRFSAERLKGVDSTLKIQPAELGDSAVYLCASSPGPFDEQFFGPGTRLTVL.

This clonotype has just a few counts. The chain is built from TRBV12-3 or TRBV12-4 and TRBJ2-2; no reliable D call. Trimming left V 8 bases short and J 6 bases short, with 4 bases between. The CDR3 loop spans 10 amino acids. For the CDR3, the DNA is TGTGCCAGCCGTTCCGGGGAGCTGTTTTTT. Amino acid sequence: CASRSGELFF.

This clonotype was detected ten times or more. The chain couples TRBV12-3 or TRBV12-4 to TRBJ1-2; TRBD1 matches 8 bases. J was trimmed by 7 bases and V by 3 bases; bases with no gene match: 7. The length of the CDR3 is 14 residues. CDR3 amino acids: CASSFAATGAGYTF. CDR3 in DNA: TGTGCCAGCAGTTTTGCGGCGACAGGGGCTGGCTACACCTTC.

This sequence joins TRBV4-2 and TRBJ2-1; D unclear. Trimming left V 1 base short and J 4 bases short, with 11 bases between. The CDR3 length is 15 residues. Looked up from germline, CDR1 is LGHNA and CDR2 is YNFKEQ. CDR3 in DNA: TGTGCCAGCAGCCAAGGGATACAGCTGTACAATGAGCAGTTCTTC. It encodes CASSQGIQLYNEQFF.

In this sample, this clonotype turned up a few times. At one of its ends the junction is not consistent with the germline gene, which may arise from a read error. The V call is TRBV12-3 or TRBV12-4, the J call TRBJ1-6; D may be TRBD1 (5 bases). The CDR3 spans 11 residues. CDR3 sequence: CASRLGTTLHF. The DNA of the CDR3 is TGTGCCAGCAGATTAGGGACCACCCTCCACTTT.

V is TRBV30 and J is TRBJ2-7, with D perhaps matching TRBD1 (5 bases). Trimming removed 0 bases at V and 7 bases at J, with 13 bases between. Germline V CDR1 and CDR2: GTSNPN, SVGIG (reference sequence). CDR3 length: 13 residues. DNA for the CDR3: TGTGCCTGGAGTGTAATAGGGGCGTGGGAGCAGTACTTC. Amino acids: CAWSVIGAWEQYF.

CDR3 sequence (DNA): TGTGCCAGCAGCGAGGGACAGGGGCTTATGAACACTGAAGCTTTCTTT. Its protein is CASSEGQGLMNTEAFF. The V and J genes are TRBV2 and TRBJ1-1; the match to TRBD1 covers 10 bases. The germline V gene has CDR1 SNHLY and CDR2 FYNNEI. This CDR3 has 16 amino acids. With V trimmed by 6 bases and J by 0 bases, 7 bases remained unmatched. Based on the CDR3 plus reference TRBV2 and TRBJ1-1, the full variable domain is EPEVTQTPSHQVTQMGQEVILRCVPISNHLYFYWYRQILGQKVEFLVSFYNNEISEKSEIFDDQFSVERPDGSNFTLKIRSTKLEDSAMYFCASSEGQGLMNTEAFFGQGTRLTVV.